Below, 12 T cell receptor beta chains from the same sample are listed, as sequenced in a study of cytomegalovirus exposure and HLA in healthy donors. Profiling relied on immunoSEQ multiplex PCR, and the TCRdb table lists in-frame clones only, not all of them. The sample yields about 280,000 clones, 85% to 90% seen once. Material for sequencing was PBMCs. The receptors shown here come from a woman between 18 and 29 years old in good health and CMV-seronegative.

The chain couples TRBV25-1 to TRBJ1-4, with D possibly TRBD1 on 6 matching bases. Trimming took off 3 bases at V and 11 bases at J, with 16 bases between the two ends. The CDR3 covers 14 residues. CDR1 is MGHDK and CDR2 is SYGVNS in the germline V gene. CDR3 protein: CASSEGQGKEKLFF. The CDR3 DNA is TGTGCCAGCAGTGAGGGGCAGGGGAAGGAGAAACTGTTTTTT.

V gene TRBV20-1 combines with J gene TRBJ2-5; D uncertain. V lost 7 bases to trimming and J lost 9 bases, with 15 bases between them. The CDR3 is 11 amino acids. Germline-derived CDR1 and CDR2 are DFQATT and SNEGSKA (reference sequence). The CDR3 nucleotides are TGCAGTGTAGAAGTGTCTTTGGCCCAGTACTTC. The encoded protein is CSVEVSLAQYF.

CDR3 loop: CASSRDNNRGGGNTIYF. The CDR3 bases are TGCGCCAGCAGCCGGGATAACAACAGGGGAGGTGGAAACACCATATATTTT. The chain uses TRBV5-1 and TRBJ1-3; 7 nucleotides align to TRBD1. This CDR3 contains 17 residues. Trimming at V came to 4 bases and at J to 3 bases, leaving 13 bases not matched to a gene. Germline loops: CDR1 SGHRS, CDR2 YFSETQ.

This clone has just one count. The CDR3 DNA is TGTGCCAGCAGCTTGGAGCGCGGGAGAATCTACAATGAGCAGTTCTTC. Translating gives CASSLERGRIYNEQFF. The chain joins TRBV5-6 to TRBJ2-1; 7 positions match TRBD2. The germline V gene has CDR1 SGHDT and CDR2 YYEEEE. V was clipped by 0 bases and J by 3 bases; unmatched bases: 6. CDR3 size: 16 residues.

The chain employs TRBV19 and TRBJ2-5; TRBD1 matches at 12 bases. The CDR3 consists of 15 residues. V lost 6 bases to trimming and J lost 5 bases; unmatched junction nucleotides: 7. Germline CDR1 is LNHDA and CDR2 is SQIVND (reference sequence). The CDR3 region has the DNA TGTGCCAGTAGGATGGGACAGGGGGCGAAGGAGACCCAGTACTTC. Residues: CASRMGQGAKETQYF.

V is TRBV5-1 and J is TRBJ2-7; perhaps TRBD1 as D (5 bases). Germline V gene lookup returns CDR1 SGHRS and CDR2 YFSETQ. This CDR3 has 12 amino acids. With 2 bases removed from V and 5 bases from J, the gap between germline ends came to 8 bases. Here the CDR3 DNA reads TGCGCCAGCAGCTTCACGACAGACGAGCAGTACTTC. Translated, it gives CASSFTTDEQYF.

The chain has TRBV27 and TRBJ2-1; the match to TRBD2 covers 8 bases. Germline V gene sequence: CDR1 MNHEY, CDR2 SMNVEV (reference sequence). Germline trimming cut 6 bases from V and 10 bases from J; bases unmatched to any gene: 11. The CDR3 runs to 14 residues. The CDR3 nucleotides are TGTGCCAGCAGCCTGTTGCAGCGGGAGAGCGAGCAGTTCTTC. Translated: CASSLLQRESEQFF.

The rearrangement links TRBV5-4 to TRBJ2-7, with D unresolved. V was clipped by 9 bases and J by 5 bases, with 15 bases between them. Per the germline V gene, CDR1 is SGHNT and CDR2 is YYREEE (reference sequence). The length of the CDR3 is 12 residues. The CDR3 nucleotides read TGTGCCACTAGTGGGTTGGAAAACGAGCAGTACTTC. This translates into CATSGLENEQYF.

The chain combines TRBV9 with TRBJ2-2; 8 bases are shared with TRBD2. J was trimmed by 4 bases and V by 2 bases; bases with no gene match: 10. The CDR3 loop spans 17 amino acids. From germline, CDR1 is SGDLS and CDR2 YYNGEE. The CDR3 sequence is CASSVTVTSGGTGELFF. CDR3 coding DNA: TGTGCCAGCAGCGTGACCGTCACCAGCGGGGGCACCGGGGAGCTGTTTTTT.

The V call is TRBV7-9, the J call TRBJ2-3; tentative D call: TRBD2 (6 bases). CDR1 and CDR2 from the germline V gene are SEHNR and FQNEAQ (reference sequence). The germline V and J ends were trimmed by 0 bases and 3 bases, with 16 bases remaining between them. The length of the CDR3 is 17 residues. The CDR3 DNA is TGTGCCAGCAGCTTAGCGCGTCGTCTAGCGTCAACAGATACGCAGTATTTT. It encodes CASSLARRLASTDTQYF.

This chain links TRBV30 with TRBJ1-4; TRBD1 is a possible D gene (6 bases). V lost 4 bases and J 5 bases, leaving 17 bases between the germline ends. CDR3 length: 15 amino acids. Germline V lookup: CDR1 GTSNPN, CDR2 SVGIG (reference sequence). The CDR3 sequence is CAWNTRGAVNEKLFF. In DNA, the CDR3 is TGTGCCTGGAATACCCGGGGGGCCGTGAATGAAAAACTGTTTTTT.

In DNA form, the CDR3 reads TGTGCCAGCAGTTTCGGGGGAGGGTCCTACAATGAGCAGTTCTTC. It yields the protein CASSFGGGSYNEQFF. The chain couples TRBV27 to TRBJ2-1, with TRBD2 matching 7 bases. Germline trimming cut 3 bases from V and 1 base from J; bases unmatched to any gene: 3. This CDR3 contains 15 residues. CDR1 and CDR2 (germline): MNHEY, SMNVEV (reference sequence).